What follows is one T cell receptor (beta chain) and its context. Its antigen is still unknown. The entry originates in a study of shared clonotypes between healthy human individuals. Overall study results and limits: Large sequencing depth failed to make sorted-subset sequencing complete, rarefaction showed.

CDR1 and CDR2 (germline): LNHDA, SQIVND (reference sequence). V was pared by 4 bases and J by 0 bases, with 10 bases between. The CDR3 loop spans 16 amino acids. TCRdb's table, derived via immunoSEQ multiplex PCR, lists solely in-frame clones and lacks some. The sample has about 1.4 million clones, about 96% seen once; the top ten hold roughly 1.2%. Input material: naive CD4+ T cells sorted from blood. The subset here: CD45RA+ positively selected. This receptor was obtained from a man younger than 45 in good health. The gene calls are TRBV19 and TRBJ2-6; D is uncertain. The CDR3 loop is CASSRRRVSGANVLTF. In DNA, the CDR3 is TGTGCCAGTAGTAGAAGACGGGTCTCTGGGGCCAACGTCCTGACTTTC.